These 10 T cell receptor beta chains came from one sample sequenced in a study of blood T cell repertoires in COVID-19. TCRdb's copy holds only in-frame clones and misses some; the assay was immunoSEQ multiplex PCR. The profile shows 340,000 or so clones, just over 85% of them singletons. Sequenced material: PBMCs or T cells enriched from blood (not recorded which). Source of these receptors: a middle-aged woman with acute COVID-19.

V usage is TRBV6-5 and J usage is TRBJ1-2; 7 bases are shared with TRBD1. The CDR3 is 13 amino acids. In germline, CDR1 is MNHEY, CDR2 SVGAGI. Trimming at V came to 6 bases and at J to 6 bases, leaving 7 bases not matched to a gene. The CDR3 bases are TGTGCCAGCAGGAGACAGGGCGCGGATGGCTACACCTTC. Protein: CASRRQGADGYTF.

V is TRBV5-4 and J is TRBJ2-7; the D gene is possibly TRBD2 (6 bases). The CDR3 length is 14 residues. Germline V lookup: CDR1 SGHNT, CDR2 YYREEE (reference sequence). Trimming shortened V by 4 bases and J by 6 bases, and 17 bases separated the two germline ends. The CDR3 DNA reads as TGTGCCAGCAGCGTGGACCGGGGGACCGCCGAGCAGTACTTC. It is translated as CASSVDRGTAEQYF.

V usage is TRBV27 and J usage is TRBJ1-1; 7 bases match TRBD1. Germline-derived CDR1 and CDR2 are MNHEY and SMNVEV (reference sequence). With V trimmed by 8 bases and J by 1 base, 7 bases remained unmatched. This CDR3 is 14 amino acids long. CDR3 amino acids: CASGRTGENTEAFF. The CDR3 DNA reads as TGTGCCAGCGGCAGGACAGGAGAGAACACTGAAGCTTTCTTT.

V usage is TRBV4-3 and J usage is TRBJ1-2, with a weak D call TRBD1 (5 bases). Per germline, CDR1 LGHNA and CDR2 YSLEER. V was shortened by 0 bases and J by 8 bases, with 10 bases between the two germline ends. CDR3 length: 13 amino acids. CDR3: CASSQDGRVGYTF. The CDR3 bases are TGCGCCAGCAGCCAAGATGGCAGGGTCGGCTACACCTTC.

J is TRBJ1-1 and V is TRBV5-1; TRBD1 matches 9 bases. V shed 0 bases and J 1 base; nucleotides not matched to a gene: 4. CDR3 size: 16 residues. Looked up from germline, CDR1 is SGHRS and CDR2 is YFSETQ. For the CDR3, the DNA is TGCGCCAGCAGCTTGGGACAGGGGGTGGAGAACACTGAAGCTTTCTTT. Translation gives CASSLGQGVENTEAFF. Supplemented by reference TRBV5-1 and TRBJ1-1, the full variable domain reads KAGVTQTPRYLIKTRGQQVTLSCSPISGHRSVSWYQQTPGQGLQFLFEYFSETQRNKGNFPGRFSGRQFSNSRSEMNVSTLELGDSALYLCASSLGQGVENTEAFFGQGTRLTVV.

The chain is built from TRBV4-1 and TRBJ1-5; TRBD1 might be the D (5 bases). V was cut by 0 bases and J by 4 bases, with 13 bases left in between. CDR1 is MGHRA, CDR2 YSYEKL, per germline. This CDR3 comprises 16 residues. DNA of the CDR3: TGCGCCAGCAGCCAAGACGGGGGAAATCGGAATCAGCCCCAGCATTTT. Protein: CASSQDGGNRNQPQHF.

The V and J genes are TRBV7-2 and TRBJ2-2; possibly TRBD1 for D (6 bases). V lost 8 bases and J lost 6, with 13 bases in between. The germline V gene encodes CDR1 SGHTA and CDR2 FQGNSA. The CDR3 has 13 residues. The CDR3 nucleotides are TGTGCCAGCGGGGGCGCTCGGGCCGGGGAGCTGTTTTTT. Translation: CASGGARAGELFF.

The chain couples TRBV19 to TRBJ2-5, with D uncertain. This CDR3 has 16 amino acids. Germline V CDR1 and CDR2: LNHDA, SQIVND (reference sequence). Trimming took off 3 bases at V and 5 bases at J, with 19 bases between the two ends. As DNA, the CDR3 is TGTGCCAGTAGTATTTCGGTGGGTCTGGGCGCGGAGACCCAGTACTTC. Translation gives CASSISVGLGAETQYF.

The rearrangement links TRBV7-2 to TRBJ1-4; 7 bases align to TRBD1. V trimming: 2 bases; J trimming: 5 bases; junction bases outside the gene matches: 2. In germline, CDR1 is SGHTA, CDR2 FQGNSA. CDR3 length: 14 amino acids. CDR3 nucleotides: TGTGCCAGCAGCTTATCGGGACAGAATGAAAAACTGTTTTTT. It encodes CASSLSGQNEKLFF.

V usage is TRBV5-1 and J usage is TRBJ2-3; possibly TRBD1 for D (6 bases). Germline V gene sequence: CDR1 SGHRS, CDR2 YFSETQ. The CDR3 extends over 15 amino acids. The V end lost 2 bases, the J end lost 0 bases, and 10 bases lay between the germline ends. CDR3 residues: CASSLQGTSTDTQYF. Here the CDR3 DNA reads TGCGCCAGCAGCTTACAGGGAACTAGCACAGATACGCAGTATTTT. Complete variable domain (other parts from reference TRBV5-1 and TRBJ2-3): KAGVTQTPRYLIKTRGQQVTLSCSPISGHRSVSWYQQTPGQGLQFLFEYFSETQRNKGNFPGRFSGRQFSNSRSEMNVSTLELGDSALYLCASSLQGTSTDTQYFGPGTRLTVL.